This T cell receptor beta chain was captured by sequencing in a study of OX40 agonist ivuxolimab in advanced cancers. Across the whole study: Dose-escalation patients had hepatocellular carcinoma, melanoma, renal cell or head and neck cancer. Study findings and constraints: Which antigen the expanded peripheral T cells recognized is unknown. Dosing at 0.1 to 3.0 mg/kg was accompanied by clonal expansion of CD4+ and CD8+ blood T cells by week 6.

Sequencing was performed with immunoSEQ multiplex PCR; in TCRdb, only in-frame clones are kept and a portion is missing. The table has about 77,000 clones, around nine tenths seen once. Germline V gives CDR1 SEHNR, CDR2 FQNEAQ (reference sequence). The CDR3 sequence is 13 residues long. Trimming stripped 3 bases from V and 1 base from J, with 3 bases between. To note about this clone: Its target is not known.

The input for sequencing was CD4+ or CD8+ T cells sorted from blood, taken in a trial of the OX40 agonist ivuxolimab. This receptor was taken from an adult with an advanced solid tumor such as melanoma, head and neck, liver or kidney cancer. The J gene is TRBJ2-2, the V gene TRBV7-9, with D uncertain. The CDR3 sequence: CASSFLNTGELFF. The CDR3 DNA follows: TGTGCCAGCAGCTTTCTGAACACCGGGGAGCTGTTTTTT.